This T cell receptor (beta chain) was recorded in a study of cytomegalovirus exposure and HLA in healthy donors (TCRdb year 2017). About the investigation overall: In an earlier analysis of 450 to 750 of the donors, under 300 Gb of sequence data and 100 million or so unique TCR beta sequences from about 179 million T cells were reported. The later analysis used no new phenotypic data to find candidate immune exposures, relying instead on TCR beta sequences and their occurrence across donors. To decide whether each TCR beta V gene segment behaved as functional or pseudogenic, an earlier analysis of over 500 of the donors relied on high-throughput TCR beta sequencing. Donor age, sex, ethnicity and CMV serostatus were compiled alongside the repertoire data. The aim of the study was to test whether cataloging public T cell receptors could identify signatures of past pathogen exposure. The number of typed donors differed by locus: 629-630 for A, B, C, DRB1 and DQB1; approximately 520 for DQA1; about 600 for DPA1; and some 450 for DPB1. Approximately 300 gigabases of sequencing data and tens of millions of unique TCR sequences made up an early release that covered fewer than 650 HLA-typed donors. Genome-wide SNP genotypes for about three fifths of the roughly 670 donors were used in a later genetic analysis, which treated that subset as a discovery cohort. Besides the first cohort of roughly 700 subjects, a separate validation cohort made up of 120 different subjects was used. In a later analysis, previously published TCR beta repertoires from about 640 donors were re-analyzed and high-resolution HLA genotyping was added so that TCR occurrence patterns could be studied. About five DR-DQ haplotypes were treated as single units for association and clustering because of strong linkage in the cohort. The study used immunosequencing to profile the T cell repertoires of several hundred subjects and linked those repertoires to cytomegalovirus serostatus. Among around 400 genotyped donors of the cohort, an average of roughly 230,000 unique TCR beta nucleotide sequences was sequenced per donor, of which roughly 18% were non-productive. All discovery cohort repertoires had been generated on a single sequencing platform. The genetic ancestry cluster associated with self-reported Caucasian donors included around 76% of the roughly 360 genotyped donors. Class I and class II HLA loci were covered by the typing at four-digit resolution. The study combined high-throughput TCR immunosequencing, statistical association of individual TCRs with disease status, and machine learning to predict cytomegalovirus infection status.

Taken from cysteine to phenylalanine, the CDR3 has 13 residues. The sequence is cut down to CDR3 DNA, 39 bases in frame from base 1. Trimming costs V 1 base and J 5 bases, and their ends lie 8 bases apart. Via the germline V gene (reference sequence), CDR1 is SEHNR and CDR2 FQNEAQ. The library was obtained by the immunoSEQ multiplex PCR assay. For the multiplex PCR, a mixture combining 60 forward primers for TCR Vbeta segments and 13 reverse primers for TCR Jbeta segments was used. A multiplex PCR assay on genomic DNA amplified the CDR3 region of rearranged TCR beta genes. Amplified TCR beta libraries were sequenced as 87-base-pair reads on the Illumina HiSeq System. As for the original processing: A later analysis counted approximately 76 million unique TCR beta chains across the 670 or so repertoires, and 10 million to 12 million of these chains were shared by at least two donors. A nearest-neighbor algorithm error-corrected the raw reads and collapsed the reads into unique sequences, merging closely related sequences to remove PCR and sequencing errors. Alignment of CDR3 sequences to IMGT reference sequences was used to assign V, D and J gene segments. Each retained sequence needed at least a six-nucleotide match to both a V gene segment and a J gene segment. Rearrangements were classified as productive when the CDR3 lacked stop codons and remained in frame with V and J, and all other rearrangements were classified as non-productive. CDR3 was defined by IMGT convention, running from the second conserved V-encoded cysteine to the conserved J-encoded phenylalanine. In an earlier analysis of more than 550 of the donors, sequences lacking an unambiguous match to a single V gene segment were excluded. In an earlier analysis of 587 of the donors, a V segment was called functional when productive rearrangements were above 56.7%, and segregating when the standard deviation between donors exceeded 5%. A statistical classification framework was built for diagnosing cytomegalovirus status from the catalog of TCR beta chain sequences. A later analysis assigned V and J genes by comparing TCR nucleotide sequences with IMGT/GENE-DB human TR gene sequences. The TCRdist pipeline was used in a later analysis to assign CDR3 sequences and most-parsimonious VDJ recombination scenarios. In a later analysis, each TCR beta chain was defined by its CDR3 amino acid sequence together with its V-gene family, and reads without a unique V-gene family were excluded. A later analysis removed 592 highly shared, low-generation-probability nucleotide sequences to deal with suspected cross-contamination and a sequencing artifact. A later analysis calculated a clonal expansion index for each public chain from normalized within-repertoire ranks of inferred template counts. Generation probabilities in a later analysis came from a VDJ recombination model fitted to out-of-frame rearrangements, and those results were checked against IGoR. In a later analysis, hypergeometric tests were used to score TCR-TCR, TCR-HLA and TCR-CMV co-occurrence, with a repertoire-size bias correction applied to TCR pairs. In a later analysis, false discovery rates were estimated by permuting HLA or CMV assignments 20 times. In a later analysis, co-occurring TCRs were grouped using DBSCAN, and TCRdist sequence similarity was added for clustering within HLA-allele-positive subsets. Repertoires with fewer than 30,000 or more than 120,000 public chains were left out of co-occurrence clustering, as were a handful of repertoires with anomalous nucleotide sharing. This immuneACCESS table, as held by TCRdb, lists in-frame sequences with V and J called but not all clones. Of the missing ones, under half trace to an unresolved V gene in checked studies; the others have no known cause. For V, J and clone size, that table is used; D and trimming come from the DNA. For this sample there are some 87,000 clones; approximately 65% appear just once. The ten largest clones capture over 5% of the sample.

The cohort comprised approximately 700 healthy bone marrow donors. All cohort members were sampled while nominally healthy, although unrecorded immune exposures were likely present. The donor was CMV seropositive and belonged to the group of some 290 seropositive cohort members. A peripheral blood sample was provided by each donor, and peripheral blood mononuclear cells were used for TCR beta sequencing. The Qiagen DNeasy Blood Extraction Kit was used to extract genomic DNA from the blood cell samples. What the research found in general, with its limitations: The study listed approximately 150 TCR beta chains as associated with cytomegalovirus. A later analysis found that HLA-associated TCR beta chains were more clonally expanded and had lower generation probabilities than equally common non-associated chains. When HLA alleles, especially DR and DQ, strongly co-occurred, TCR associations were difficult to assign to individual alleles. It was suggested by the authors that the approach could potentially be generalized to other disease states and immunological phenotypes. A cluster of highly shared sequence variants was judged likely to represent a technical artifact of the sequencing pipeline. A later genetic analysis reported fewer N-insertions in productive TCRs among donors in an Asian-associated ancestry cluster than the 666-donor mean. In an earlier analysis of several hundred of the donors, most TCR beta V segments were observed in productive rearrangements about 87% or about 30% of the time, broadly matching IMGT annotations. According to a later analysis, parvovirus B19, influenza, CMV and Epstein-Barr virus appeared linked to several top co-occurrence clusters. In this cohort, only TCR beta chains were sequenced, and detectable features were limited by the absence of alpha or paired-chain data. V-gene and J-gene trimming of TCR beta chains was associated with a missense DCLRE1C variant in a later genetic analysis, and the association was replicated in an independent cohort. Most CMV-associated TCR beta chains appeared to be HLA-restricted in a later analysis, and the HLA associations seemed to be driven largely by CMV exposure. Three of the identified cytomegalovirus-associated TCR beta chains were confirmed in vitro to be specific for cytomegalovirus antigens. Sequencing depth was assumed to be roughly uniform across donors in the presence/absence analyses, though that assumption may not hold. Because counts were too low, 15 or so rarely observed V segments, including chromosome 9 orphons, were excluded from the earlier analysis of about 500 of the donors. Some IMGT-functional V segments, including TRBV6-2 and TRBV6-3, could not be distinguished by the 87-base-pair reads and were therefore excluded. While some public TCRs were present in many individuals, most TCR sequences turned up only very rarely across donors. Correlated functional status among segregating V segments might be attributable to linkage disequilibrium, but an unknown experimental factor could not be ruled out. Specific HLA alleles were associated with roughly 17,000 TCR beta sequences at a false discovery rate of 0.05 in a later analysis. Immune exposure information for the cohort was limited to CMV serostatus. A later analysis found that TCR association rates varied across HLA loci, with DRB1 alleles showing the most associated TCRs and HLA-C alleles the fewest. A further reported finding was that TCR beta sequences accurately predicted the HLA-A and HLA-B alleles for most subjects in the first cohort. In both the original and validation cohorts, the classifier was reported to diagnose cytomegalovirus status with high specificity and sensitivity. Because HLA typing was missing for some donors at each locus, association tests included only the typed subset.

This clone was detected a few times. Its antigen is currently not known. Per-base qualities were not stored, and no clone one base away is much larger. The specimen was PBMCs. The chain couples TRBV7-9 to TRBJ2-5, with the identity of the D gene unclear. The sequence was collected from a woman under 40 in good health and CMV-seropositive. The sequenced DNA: TGTGCCAGCAGCTTAGGAGGTCTGGAGACCCAGTACTTC. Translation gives CASSLGGLETQYF.